Presented here are 5 T cell receptor beta chains from one specimen sequenced in a study of spatial heterogeneity in lung cancer. Time point denoted: sample taken at primary tumor resection. TCRdb reprocessed the 5' RACE reads via MiXCR and lists one record per CDR3 protein. The data contain roughly 48,000 distinct CDR3 sequences, under 6% of them singletons. Sequenced material: PBMCs, taken at surgery. The receptors stem from a male donor with early-stage non-small cell lung cancer.

This clonotype was picked up many times. The V gene is TRBV30, the J gene TRBJ1-2; D is undetermined. Germline CDR1 GTSNPN, CDR2 SVGIG (reference sequence). The CDR3 is made up of 14 amino acids. Trimming shortened V by 1 base and J by 4 bases, and 13 bases separated the two germline ends. CDR3 in DNA: TGTGCCTGGAGTGGCGGCAGGAGGACCTATGGCTACACCTTC. Amino acid sequence: CAWSGGRRTYGYTF.

This clonotype was observed many times. J is TRBJ1-5 and V is TRBV5-1; 9 nucleotides line up with TRBD1. V dropped 3 bases and J dropped 4; count of bases not matched to a gene: 2. Germline V gene sequence: CDR1 SGHRS, CDR2 YFSETQ. There are 14 residues in the CDR3. CDR3 in amino acids: CASSSGQGNQPQHF. The CDR3 DNA follows: TGCGCCAGCAGCTCCGGACAGGGGAATCAGCCCCAGCATTTT.

This clonotype was seen repeatedly, ten times or more. The CDR3 spells CASSLSRAGTYEQYF. DNA of the CDR3: TGTGCCAGCAGTTTATCGCGGGCAGGGACCTACGAGCAGTACTTC. The chain uses TRBV27 and TRBJ2-7; D is tentatively TRBD1 or TRBD2 (5 bases each). The CDR3 sequence is 15 residues long. Germline V gives CDR1 MNHEY, CDR2 SMNVEV (reference sequence). V gave up 0 bases and J gave up 2 bases, with 11 bases separating them.

This clonotype was seen more than once but under ten times. The chain uses TRBV29-1 and TRBJ1-2; TRBD1 matches at 7 bases. This CDR3 is 13 amino acids long. Germline CDR1 is SQVTM and CDR2 is ANQGSEA. Trimming cost V 6 bases and J 4 bases; bases outside gene matches: 8. CDR3 nucleotide sequence: TGCAGCGTAGGACAGACAGGGACCTATGGCTACACCTTC. Its protein product is CSVGQTGTYGYTF.

This clonotype was observed at least ten times. The chain joins TRBV4-1 to TRBJ2-6, with 9 bases matching TRBD1. Germline-derived CDR1 and CDR2 are MGHRA and YSYEKL. J lost 0 bases, V lost 8 bases, and 8 bases had no gene match. This CDR3 has 17 amino acids. CDR3 DNA: TGCGCCAGCCGGGGACAGGGTAGGGTCTCTGGGGCCAACGTCCTGACTTTC. Protein product: CASRGQGRVSGANVLTF.